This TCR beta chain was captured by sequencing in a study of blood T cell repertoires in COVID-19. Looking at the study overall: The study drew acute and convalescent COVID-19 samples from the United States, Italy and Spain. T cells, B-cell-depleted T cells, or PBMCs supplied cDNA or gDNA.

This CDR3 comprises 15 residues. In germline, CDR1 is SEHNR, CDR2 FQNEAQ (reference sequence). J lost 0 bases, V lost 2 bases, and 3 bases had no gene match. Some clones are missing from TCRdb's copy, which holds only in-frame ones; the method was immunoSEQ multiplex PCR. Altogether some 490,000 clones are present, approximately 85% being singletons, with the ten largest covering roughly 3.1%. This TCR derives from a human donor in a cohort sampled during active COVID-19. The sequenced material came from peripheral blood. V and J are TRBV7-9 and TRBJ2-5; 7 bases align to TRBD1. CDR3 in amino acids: CASSLRGTDQETQYF. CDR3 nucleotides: TGTGCCAGCAGCTTAAGGGGGACAGACCAAGAGACCCAGTACTTC. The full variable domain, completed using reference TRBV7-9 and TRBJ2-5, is DTGVSQNPRHKITKRGQNVTFRCDPISEHNRLYWYRQTLGQGPEFLTYFQNEAQLEKSRLLSDRFSAERPKGSFSTLEIQRTEQGDSAMYLCASSLRGTDQETQYFGPGTRLLVL.